These T cell receptor beta chains were read from a single sample in a study of PD-1 blockade in classical Hodgkin lymphoma. This table comes from immunoSEQ multiplex PCR, and its TCRdb copy is limited to in-frame clones, with some not included. This repertoire shows almost 85,000 clones, about nine tenths found once; its top ten account for roughly 21%. The specimen comprised peripheral blood mononuclear cells (PBMCs), sampled at baseline. These receptors all stem from a human donor with classical Hodgkin lymphoma. The CDR3 runs from the conserved cysteine through the conserved F or W. D genes are given only for firm matches. The listing skips clone size in some rows; elsewhere it reads once, few, many or a size class.

clone size | J gene | V gene | D gene | CDR3 DNA | CDR3 protein
. | TRBJ2-7 | TRBV5-6 | . | TGTGCCAGCAGCCGCCGGGACGGTCACTCGTACGAGCAGTACTTC | CASSRRDGHSYEQYF
. | TRBJ1-1 | TRBV19 | . | TGTGCCAGTAGTATAGTCGGACGGAACACTGAAGCTTTCTTT | CASSIVGRNTEAFF
. | TRBJ1-2 | TRBV14 | . | TGTGCCAGCAGCCCCTGGCGGGGTAACTATGGCTACACCTTC | CASSPWRGNYGYTF
. | TRBJ2-2 | TRBV2 | TRBD2 | TGTGCCAGTACTAGCGAAAACACCGGGGAGCTGTTTTTT | CASTSENTGELFF
few | TRBJ2-7 | TRBV11-1 | . | TGTGCCAGCAGCCGACCGGGACTGAGCTCCTACGAGCAGTACTTC | CASSRPGLSSYEQYF
. | TRBJ1-1 | TRBV30 | . | TGTGCCTGGACCCAAGACAGACTGAACACTGAAGCTTTCTTT | CAWTQDRLNTEAFF
. | TRBJ2-2 | TRBV30 | TRBD1 | TGTGCCTGGAGCCCCGGACAGGGTTGGGCCGGGGAGCTGTTTTTT | CAWSPGQGWAGELFF
. | TRBJ2-1 | TRBV27 | TRBD2 | TGTGCCAGCAGTCCAGGGGCTAGCGGGAGAAGGGAACAGTTCTTC | CASSPGASGRREQFF
few | TRBJ1-5 | TRBV19 | . | TGTGCCAGTACCTTATACCGCCAGGTCGGTCAGCCCCAGCATTTT | CASTLYRQVGQPQHF
. | TRBJ2-3 | TRBV9 | . | TGTGCCAGCAGGGGGGGAGCCGCAGATACGCAGTATTTT | CASRGGAADTQYF
. | TRBJ2-6 | TRBV11-2 | . | TGTGCCAGCAGCTTAGATATGGGTCGAGGATCTGGGGCCAACGTCCTGACTTTC | CASSLDMGRGSGANVLTF
. | TRBJ2-1 | TRBV4-2 | TRBD2 | TGTGCCAGCAGCCACGGGACTAGCGGGAGGGCCGAATACAATGAGCAGTTCTTC | CASSHGTSGRAEYNEQFF
once | TRBJ2-7 | TRBV7-9 | . | TGTGCCAGCAGCCCCTGGGGCTCCTACGAGCAGTACTTC | CASSPWGSYEQYF
. | TRBJ1-2 | TRBV6-5 | TRBD1 | TGTGCCAGCAGTCGGGGACAGCCAAACTATGGCTACACCTTC | CASSRGQPNYGYTF
. | TRBJ1-1 | TRBV2 | TRBD1 | TGTGCCAGCAGTGCTACCGGGGACAGGGTTGAAGCTTTCTTT | CASSATGDRVEAFF
. | TRBJ1-1 | TRBV27 | . | TGTGCCAGCAGTCTAGAAAGGTGGAACACTGAAGCTTTCTTT | CASSLERWNTEAFF
. | TRBJ2-3 | TRBV6-4 | TRBD2 | TGTGCCAGCAGTGAAGCTAGCGGAACTACAGATACGCAGTATTTT | CASSEASGTTDTQYF
. | TRBJ2-3 | TRBV11-2 | . | TGTGCCAGCAGCTTAGGAGGAACAACAGATACGCAGTATTTT | CASSLGGTTDTQYF
. | TRBJ2-5 | TRBV4-2 | TRBD1 | TGTGCCAGCAGCCAAGGGACAGGACCCCAAGAGACCCAGTACTTC | CASSQGTGPQETQYF
. | TRBJ2-1 | TRBV6-5 | . | TGTGCCAGCAAGTTACAGCCAGCATCCTACAATGAGCAGTTCTTC | CASKLQPASYNEQFF
. | TRBJ2-1 | TRBV5-1 | . | TGCGCCAGCAGCTTAATAGCGTCCTCCTACAATGAGCAGTTCTTC | CASSLIASSYNEQFF
. | TRBJ2-1 | TRBV21-1 | . | TGTGCCAGCAGCAAAGGGGGAGGGAGCCTACACGAGCAGTTCTTC | CASSKGGGSLHEQFF
. | TRBJ1-3 | TRBV28 | . | TGTGCCAGCAGATCCCAGAGCTCTGGAAACACCATATATTTT | CASRSQSSGNTIYF
once | TRBJ2-2 | TRBV5-8 | . | TGTGCCAGCAGCCTGAGCCCCGGGGAGCTGTTTTTT | CASSLSPGELFF